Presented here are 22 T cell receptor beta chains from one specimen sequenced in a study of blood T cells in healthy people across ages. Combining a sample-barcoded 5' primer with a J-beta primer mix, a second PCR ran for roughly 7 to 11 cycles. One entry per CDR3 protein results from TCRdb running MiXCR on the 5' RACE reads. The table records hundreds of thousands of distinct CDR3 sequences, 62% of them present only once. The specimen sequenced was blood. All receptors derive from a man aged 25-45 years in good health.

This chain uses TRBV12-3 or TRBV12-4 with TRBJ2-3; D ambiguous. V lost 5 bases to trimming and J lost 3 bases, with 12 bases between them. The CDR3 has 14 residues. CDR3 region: CASSEVTATDTQYF. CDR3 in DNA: TGTGCCAGCAGTGAGGTGACCGCGACAGATACGCAGTATTTT.

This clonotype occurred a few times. CDR3 nucleotides: TGCGCCAGCAGCCCAACCGGGACACGGACCTATCGGACGCAGTATTTT. Translation: CASSPTGTRTYRTQYF. The genes are TRBV5-1 and TRBJ2-3, with a tentative D call TRBD1 (6 bases). This CDR3 has 16 amino acids. CDR1 is SGHRS and CDR2 is YFSETQ in the germline V gene. Trimming removed 4 bases at V and 9 bases at J, with 24 bases between.

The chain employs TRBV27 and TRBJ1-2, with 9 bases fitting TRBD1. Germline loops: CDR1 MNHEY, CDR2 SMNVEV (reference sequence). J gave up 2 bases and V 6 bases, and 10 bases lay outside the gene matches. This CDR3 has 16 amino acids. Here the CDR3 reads CASSRTGGTGNYGYTF. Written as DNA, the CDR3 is TGTGCCAGCAGCCGGACGGGGGGGACAGGGAACTATGGCTACACCTTC.

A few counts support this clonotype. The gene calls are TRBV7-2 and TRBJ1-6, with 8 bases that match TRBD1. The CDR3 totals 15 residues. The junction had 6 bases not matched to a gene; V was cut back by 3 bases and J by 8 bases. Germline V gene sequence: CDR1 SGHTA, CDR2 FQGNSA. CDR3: CASSFTGQGDSPLHF. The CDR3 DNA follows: TGTGCCAGCAGCTTCACCGGACAGGGCGATTCACCCCTCCACTTT.

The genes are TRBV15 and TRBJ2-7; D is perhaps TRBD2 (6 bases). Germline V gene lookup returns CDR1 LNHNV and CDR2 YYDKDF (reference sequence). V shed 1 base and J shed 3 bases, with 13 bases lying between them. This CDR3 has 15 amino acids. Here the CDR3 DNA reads TGTGCCACCAGCAGAGTCTTGGGGGGAAGCTACGAGCAGTACTTC. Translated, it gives CATSRVLGGSYEQYF.

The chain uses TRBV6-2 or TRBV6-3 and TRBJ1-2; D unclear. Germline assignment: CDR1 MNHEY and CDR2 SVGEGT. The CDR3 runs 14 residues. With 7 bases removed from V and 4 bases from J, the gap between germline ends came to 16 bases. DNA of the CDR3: TGTGCCAGCAAGCGCAACGGACCACTCTATGGCTACACCTTC. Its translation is CASKRNGPLYGYTF.

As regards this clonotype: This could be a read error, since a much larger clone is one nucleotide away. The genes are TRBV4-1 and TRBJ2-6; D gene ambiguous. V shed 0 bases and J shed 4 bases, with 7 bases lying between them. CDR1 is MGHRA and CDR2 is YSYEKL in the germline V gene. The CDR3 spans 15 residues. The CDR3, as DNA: TGCGCCAGCAGCCAAGACGACCAAGGGGCCAACGTCCTGACTTTC. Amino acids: CASSQDDQGANVLTF.

CDR3 residues: CASSDSGQGNYGYTF. Here the CDR3 DNA reads TGTGCCAGCTCGGACTCGGGGCAGGGGAACTATGGCTACACCTTC. The J gene is TRBJ1-2, the V gene TRBV7-9, with a possible D match to TRBD1 (6 bases). Looked up from germline, CDR1 is SEHNR and CDR2 is FQNEAQ (reference sequence). The CDR3 loop spans 15 amino acids. The V end lost 8 bases, the J end lost 2 bases, and 18 bases lay between the germline ends.

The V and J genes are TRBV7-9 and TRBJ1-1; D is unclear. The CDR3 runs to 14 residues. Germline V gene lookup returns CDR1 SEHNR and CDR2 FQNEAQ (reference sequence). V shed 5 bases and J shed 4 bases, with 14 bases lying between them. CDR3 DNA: TGTGCCAGCAGCCGTAGAGGATCAGGCACTGAAGCTTTCTTT. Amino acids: CASSRRGSGTEAFF.

The CDR3 coding sequence is TGCAGTGCTAGAGTGGTTGGCAGCCAAGAGACCCAGTACTTC. This gives the protein CSARVVGSQETQYF. The genes are TRBV20-1 and TRBJ2-5, with D unresolved. The germline V and J ends were trimmed by 1 base and 1 base, with 10 bases remaining between them. This CDR3 is 14 amino acids long. In germline, CDR1 is DFQATT, CDR2 SNEGSKA (reference sequence).

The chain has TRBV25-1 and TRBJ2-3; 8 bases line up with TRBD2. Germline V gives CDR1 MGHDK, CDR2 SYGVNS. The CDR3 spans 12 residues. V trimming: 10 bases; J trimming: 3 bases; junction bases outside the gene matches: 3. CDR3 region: CAIGGETDTQYF. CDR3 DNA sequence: TGTGCCATCGGGGGGGAAACAGATACGCAGTATTTT.

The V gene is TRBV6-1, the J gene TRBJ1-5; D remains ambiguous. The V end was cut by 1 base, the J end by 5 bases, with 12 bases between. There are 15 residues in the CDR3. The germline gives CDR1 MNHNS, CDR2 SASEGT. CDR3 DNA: TGTGCCAGCAGTGAAGGTAACAGCTTTCATCAGCCCCAGCATTTT. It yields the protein CASSEGNSFHQPQHF.

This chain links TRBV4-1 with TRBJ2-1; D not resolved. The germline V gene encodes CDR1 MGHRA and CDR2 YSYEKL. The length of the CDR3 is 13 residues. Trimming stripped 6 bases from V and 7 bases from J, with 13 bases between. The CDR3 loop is CASRRSVENEQFF. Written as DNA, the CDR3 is TGCGCCAGCAGACGTTCGGTGGAGAATGAGCAGTTCTTC.

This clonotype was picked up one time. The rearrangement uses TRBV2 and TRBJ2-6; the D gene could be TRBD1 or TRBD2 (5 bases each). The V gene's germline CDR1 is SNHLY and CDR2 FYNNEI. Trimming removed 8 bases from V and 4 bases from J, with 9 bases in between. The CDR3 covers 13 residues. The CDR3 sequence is CASGTPGANVLTF. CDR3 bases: TGTGCCAGCGGGACCCCAGGGGCCAACGTCCTGACTTTC.

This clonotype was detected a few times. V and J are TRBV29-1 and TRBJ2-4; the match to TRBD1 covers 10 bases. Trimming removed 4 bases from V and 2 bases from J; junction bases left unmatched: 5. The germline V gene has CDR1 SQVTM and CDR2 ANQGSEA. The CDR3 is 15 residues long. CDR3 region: CSVVGDRGSKNIQYF. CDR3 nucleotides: TGCAGCGTTGTAGGGGACAGGGGTTCCAAAAACATTCAGTACTTC.

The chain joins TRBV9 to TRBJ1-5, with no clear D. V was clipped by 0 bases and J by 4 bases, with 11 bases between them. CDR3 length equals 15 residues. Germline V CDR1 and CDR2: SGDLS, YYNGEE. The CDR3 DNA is TGTGCCAGCAGCGTAGGACCGGAGTTAAATCAGCCCCAGCATTTT. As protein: CASSVGPELNQPQHF. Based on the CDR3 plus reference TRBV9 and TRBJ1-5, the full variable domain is DSGVTQTPKHLITATGQRVTLRCSPRSGDLSVYWYQQSLDQGLQFLIQYYNGEERAKGNILERFSAQQFPDLHSELNLSSLELGDSALYFCASSVGPELNQPQHFGDGTRLSIL.

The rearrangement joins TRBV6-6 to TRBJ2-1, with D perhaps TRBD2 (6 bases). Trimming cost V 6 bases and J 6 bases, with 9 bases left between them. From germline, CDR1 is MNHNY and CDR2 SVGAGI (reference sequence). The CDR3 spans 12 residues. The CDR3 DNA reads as TGTGCCAGCAGACTCGGGGGCAATGAGCAGTTCTTC. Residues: CASRLGGNEQFF.

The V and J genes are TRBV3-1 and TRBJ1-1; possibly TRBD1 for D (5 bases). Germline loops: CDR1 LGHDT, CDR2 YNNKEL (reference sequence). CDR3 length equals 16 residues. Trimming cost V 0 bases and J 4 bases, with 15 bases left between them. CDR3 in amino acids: CASSQDVGRAGTEAFF. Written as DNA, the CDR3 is TGTGCCAGCAGCCAAGATGTGGGCAGGGCGGGCACTGAAGCTTTCTTT.

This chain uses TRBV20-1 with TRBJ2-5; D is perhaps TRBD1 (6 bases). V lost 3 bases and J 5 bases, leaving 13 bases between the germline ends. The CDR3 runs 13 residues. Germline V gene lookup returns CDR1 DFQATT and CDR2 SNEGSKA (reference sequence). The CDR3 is CSARGQGLETQYF. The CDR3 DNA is TGCAGTGCTAGGGGTCAGGGGTTGGAGACCCAGTACTTC.

The CDR3 DNA follows: TGTGCCAGCAGAACTCAAATCACAGGGGTTAATAACTATGGCTACACCTTC. Its protein product is CASRTQITGVNNYGYTF. The chain uses TRBV6-1 and TRBJ1-2; TRBD1 aligns across 7 bases. The J segment lost 1 base and the V segment lost 6 bases, leaving 14 bases of the junction unmatched. In germline, CDR1 is MNHNS, CDR2 SASEGT. This CDR3 spans 17 amino acids.

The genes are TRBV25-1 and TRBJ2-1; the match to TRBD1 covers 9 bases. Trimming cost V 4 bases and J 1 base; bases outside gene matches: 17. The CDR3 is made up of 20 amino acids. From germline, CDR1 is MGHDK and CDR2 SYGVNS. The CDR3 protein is CASSGVPGQGLSGSYNEQFF. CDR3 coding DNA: TGTGCCAGCAGTGGAGTGCCGGGACAGGGACTTTCGGGGTCCTACAATGAGCAGTTCTTC.

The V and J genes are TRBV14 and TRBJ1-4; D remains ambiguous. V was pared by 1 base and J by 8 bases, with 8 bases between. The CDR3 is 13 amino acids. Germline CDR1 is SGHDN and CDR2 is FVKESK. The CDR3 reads CASSQGLGEKLFF. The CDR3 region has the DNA TGTGCCAGCAGCCAAGGTTTGGGCGAAAAACTGTTTTTT.